This T cell receptor beta chain was sequenced for a study of a mutant IDH1 vaccine in newly diagnosed glioma. For the study at large: The patients were given eight vaccinations, one each in weeks 1, 3, 5, 7, 11, 15, 19 and 23. Vaccine dosing followed radiotherapy by 4-6 weeks, or accompanied temozolomide cycles. Sex distribution of treated patients was approximately 60% male and 37.5% female; mean age was about 41 years. Receipt of radiotherapy, temozolomide, or both preceded the study, and most received both.

Clones were sequenced by immunoSEQ multiplex PCR, and TCRdb holds only the in-frame ones, with some missing. The table lists about 61,000 clones, 75% to 85% of them singletons, with about 6% in the top ten. For this clone: Its specificity is not known.

The time point is: week 11, during vaccination. The study gave 300 ug of mutant IDH1 20-mer peptide per vaccine dose, with topical imiquimod. This clonotype originated in a man aged 45 to 65 with glioma. The sequenced sample was PBMCs, obtained from a glioma patient whose treatment included an IDH1 peptide vaccine.

The DNA for the CDR3 is TGTGCCAGCAGCCCTTTTCAGGGAGAAAAACTGTTTTTT. Protein: CASSPFQGEKLFF. The chain carries TRBV14 and TRBJ1-4; a possible D gene is TRBD1 (5 bases). The germline gives CDR1 SGHDN, CDR2 FVKESK. Trimming took 4 bases from V and 8 from J, leaving 11 bases between them. The CDR3 covers 13 residues. The whole variable domain, remainder taken from reference TRBV14 and TRBJ1-4, is EAGVTQFPSHSVIEKGQTVTLRCDPISGHDNLYWYRRVMGKEIKFLLHFVKESKQDESGMPNNRFLAERTGGTYSTLKVQPAELEDSGVYFCASSPFQGEKLFFGSGTQLSVL.